These T cell receptor beta chains were read from a single sample in a study of blood T cell repertoires in COVID-19. The protocol was immunoSEQ multiplex PCR, while the TCRdb copy is restricted to in-frame clones and leaves out a portion. The sample has a few hundred thousand clones, 75% to 95% seen once. Sequencing was carried out using peripheral blood. The receptors were gathered from a young adult with COVID-19, enrolled during active disease. CDR3s include the opening cysteine and the closing phenylalanine or tryptophan. The D gene is left open where the match is weak. Rows give clone size only sometimes, using once, few, many, or a class for an expanded clone.

clone size	D gene	V gene	J gene	CDR3 DNA	CDR3 protein
.	TRBD2	TRBV19	TRBJ2-7	TGTGCCAGTAGTCCCGCATCCTCCCCGGCTAGCGGGAGCTCCTACGAGCAGTACTTC	CASSPASSPASGSSYEQYF
.	.	TRBV11-3	TRBJ2-7	TGTGCCAGCAGCCTGAGCGTCGGTGGCGAGCAGTACTTC	CASSLSVGGEQYF
.	TRBD1	TRBV6-6	TRBJ2-7	TGTGCCAGCAGACCCCGTGGACAGGGCGCGAGGGAGCAGTACTTC	CASRPRGQGAREQYF
few	.	TRBV7-9	TRBJ1-5	TGTGCCAGCAGCTTATCGAGGGGGACGCTACCTCAGCCCCAGCATTTT	CASSLSRGTLPQPQHF
.	.	TRBV5-4	TRBJ1-1	TGTGCCAGCAGCCTAGCCGCAACTGAAGCTTTCTTT	CASSLAATEAFF
.	TRBD1	TRBV9	TRBJ2-1	TGTGCCAGCAGCGCCGGGACAGGGGCCGGAATCTCCTACAATGAGCAGTTCTTC	CASSAGTGAGISYNEQFF
few	.	TRBV6-9	TRBJ1-2	TGTGCCAGCAGTTATTCCGTTGGCCGAGGAGGGAAGTACGGCTACACCTTC	CASSYSVGRGGKYGYTF
.	.	TRBV9	TRBJ2-3	TGTGCCAGCAGCGTGGGGCCCGCAGATACGCAGTATTTT	CASSVGPADTQYF
.	.	TRBV19	TRBJ1-5	TGTGCCAGTAGTGAGGCGGGGAAAGGCAATCAGCCCCAGCATTTT	CASSEAGKGNQPQHF
.	TRBD2	TRBV4-1	TRBJ2-1	TGCGCCAGCAGCCAAGAGGTGGCGGGAGCGAGGGAGCAGTTCTTC	CASSQEVAGAREQFF
once	TRBD1	TRBV7-2	TRBJ1-5	TGTGCCAGCAGCGGCGCAGGGGGCGTTCATCCCCAGCATTTT	CASSGAGGVHPQHF
.	TRBD2	TRBV13	TRBJ2-7	TGTGCCAGCAGCCGCCCGACTAGCGGCTACGAGCAGTACTTC	CASSRPTSGYEQYF
.	TRBD2	TRBV5-4	TRBJ2-7	TGTGCCAGCAGCTTACTAGCGGGAGTGAGTTACGAGCAGTACTTC	CASSLLAGVSYEQYF
.	TRBD2	TRBV29-1	TRBJ2-1	TGCAGCGTCGGGGGAGGGACTAGCGGGCGGGATGAGCAGTTCTTC	CSVGGGTSGRDEQFF
.	.	TRBV3-1/TRBV3-2	TRBJ2-5	TGTGCCAGCAGCCAAGTGGGGTCAGGGTCTAGAGAGACCCAGTACTTC	CASSQVGSGSRETQYF
.	.	TRBV5-1	TRBJ1-5	TGCGCCAGCAGCTTGGAAAATGGGGCAAATCAGCCCCAGCATTTT	CASSLENGANQPQHF
.	.	TRBV19	TRBJ1-4	TGTGCCAGTACCCAGAGGGAAAAACTGTTTTTT	CASTQREKLFF
once	.	TRBV19	TRBJ2-2	TGTGCCAGTAGAGCTAACCCTAGTCCTCCGGCCGGGGAGCTGTTTTTT	CASRANPSPPAGELFF
.	.	TRBV7-2	TRBJ1-2	TGTGCCAGCAGCTTAGTCGGGGTCGACTATGGCTACACCTTC	CASSLVGVDYGYTF
.	TRBD2	TRBV6-1	TRBJ2-1	TGTGCCAGCAGTGATCAAGCGGGAGGGCCGGGTGAGCAGTTCTTC	CASSDQAGGPGEQFF
.	.	TRBV9	TRBJ2-7	TGTGCCAGCAGCGTTTTACAGGAGGGCTACGAGCAGTACTTC	CASSVLQEGYEQYF
.	.	TRBV2	TRBJ2-7	TGTGCCAGCAGGGATATTACAGGGAGCCTTCCCTACGAGCAGTACTTC	CASRDITGSLPYEQYF
.	TRBD1	TRBV11-2	TRBJ1-2	TGTGCCAGCAGCTTAGCGATTACAGGGGGCTACTATGGCTACACCTTC	CASSLAITGGYYGYTF
.	TRBD2	TRBV2	TRBJ2-3	TGTGCCAGCAGCCGGGGACTAGCGGGATGGGCGCAGTATTTT	CASSRGLAGWAQYF
.	TRBD2	TRBV9	TRBJ2-2	TGTGCCAGCAGCGTCCCCTCTGCGGGAGTCGACACCGGGGAGCTGTTTTTT	CASSVPSAGVDTGELFF
.	.	TRBV6-1	TRBJ2-5	TGTGCCAGCAGTGAAGAATGGAGGGGGCGGGGGACCCAGTACTTC	CASSEEWRGRGTQYF
.	.	TRBV24-1	TRBJ2-2	TGTGCCACCAGTGGAAGGTGGGGACAACCGAGGCCGCGTGGGCAACCGAACACCGGGGAGCTGTTTTTT	CATSGRWGQPRPRGQPNTGELFF
.	TRBD1	TRBV6-5	TRBJ2-2	TGTGCCAGCAGTTACGGGTTAGGGGGCGGGCACGGGGAGCTGTTTTTT	CASSYGLGGGHGELFF
.	TRBD1	TRBV6-6	TRBJ2-6	TGTGCCAGCAGCCGACGAGAGACAGGGTCCGGGGCCAACGTCCTGACTTTC	CASSRRETGSGANVLTF